These T cell receptor beta chains were read from a single sample in a study of glioma-infiltrating T cells after dendritic cell vaccination. Sequencing used immunoSEQ multiplex PCR; TCRdb keeps in-frame clones, though not all of them. The sample has roughly 96,000 clones, around three quarters seen once. This sample comprised blood, obtained before dendritic cell vaccination. The receptor source for this set is a human donor with glioblastoma. CDR3s leave out the opening cysteine and the closing phenylalanine or tryptophan. The D gene is left open where the match is weak. The size entry is marked missing in some rows and otherwise reads once, few, many or a size class.

v_call,j_call,clone_size,d_call,cdr3_aa
TRBV6-1,TRBJ2-1,-,TRBD2,ASSEFGTSGIEQF
TRBV6-5,TRBJ2-5,-,TRBD1,ASSRDRGLQETQY
TRBV6-5,TRBJ2-7,-,-,ASSYDGGQPTYEQY
TRBV27,TRBJ2-2,-,-,ASSTQVVNTGELF
TRBV6-5,TRBJ2-7,-,-,ASRAQGHYEQY
TRBV5-1,TRBJ2-3,-,-,ASSLFTGTTDTQY
TRBV29-1,TRBJ1-1,-,TRBD1,SVRDRVGWEAF
TRBV27,TRBJ1-2,-,TRBD1,ASRSTGKGYT
TRBV2,TRBJ2-5,-,TRBD2,ASIPSGGEETQY
TRBV5-1,TRBJ2-3,-,TRBD2,ASSLGVTSGTDTQY
TRBV10-3,TRBJ1-4,-,-,AISEYSGEKLF
TRBV5-1,TRBJ1-5,few,TRBD1,ASSLGQGGQPQH
TRBV28,TRBJ2-7,-,TRBD2,ASSFSSLAGGVYEQY
TRBV27,TRBJ1-5,few,TRBD1,ASRPTGVWVPQH
TRBV10-3,TRBJ1-5,once,-,AISASEDQPQH
TRBV6-5,TRBJ2-7,-,-,ASSYSKGNRVEQY
TRBV5-1,TRBJ2-3,-,TRBD2,ASSLFGGTTDTQY
TRBV9,TRBJ1-2,-,-,ASSVGQDFNYGYT
TRBV18,TRBJ2-1,-,TRBD2,ASSPPGTSGGSGEQF
TRBV7-3,TRBJ2-1,-,-,ASSSGSTDNEQF
TRBV19,TRBJ1-1,once,TRBD1,ASRGQGAFFGEAF
TRBV5-5,TRBJ2-4,few,-,ASSAMAPNIQY
TRBV30,TRBJ1-2,-,-,AWSSVEGYT
TRBV9,TRBJ2-7,-,-,ASSVTGTDTYEQY
TRBV6-1,TRBJ2-5,-,TRBD1,ASTGQVAPY
TRBV5-1,TRBJ1-1,-,TRBD1,ASSSQGAITEAF
TRBV4-2,TRBJ1-2,-,-,ASSQRDTRSTYGYT
TRBV13,TRBJ2-3,-,TRBD2,ASSLQTSGASTDTQY
TRBV4-1,TRBJ1-5,few,-,ASSQDPYQPQH
TRBV11-3,TRBJ2-1,-,TRBD2,ASSLGGGAVNEQF
TRBV7-3,TRBJ2-7,-,TRBD1,ASSLSGGQGVYEQY
TRBV19,TRBJ2-2,-,TRBD1,ASSARDRRGIANTGELF
TRBV30,TRBJ2-5,-,TRBD1,AWSGQGQETQY
TRBV19,TRBJ2-3,-,TRBD2,ASSIFPSGRINTQY
TRBV19,TRBJ1-2,-,-,ASSYSRANYGYT
TRBV5-1,TRBJ1-2,-,-,ASSLGGAGGYT
TRBV29-1,TRBJ2-1,-,TRBD2,SAWGGVRGDEQF
TRBV27,TRBJ1-5,-,TRBD1,ASSRPQGASNQPQH
TRBV5-1,TRBJ1-5,once,TRBD1,ASSTTGGAGQPQH
TRBV1,TRBJ2-6,-,-,TSSRTGDISGANVLT
TRBV6-6,TRBJ2-5,-,TRBD2,ASSYTSGEETQY